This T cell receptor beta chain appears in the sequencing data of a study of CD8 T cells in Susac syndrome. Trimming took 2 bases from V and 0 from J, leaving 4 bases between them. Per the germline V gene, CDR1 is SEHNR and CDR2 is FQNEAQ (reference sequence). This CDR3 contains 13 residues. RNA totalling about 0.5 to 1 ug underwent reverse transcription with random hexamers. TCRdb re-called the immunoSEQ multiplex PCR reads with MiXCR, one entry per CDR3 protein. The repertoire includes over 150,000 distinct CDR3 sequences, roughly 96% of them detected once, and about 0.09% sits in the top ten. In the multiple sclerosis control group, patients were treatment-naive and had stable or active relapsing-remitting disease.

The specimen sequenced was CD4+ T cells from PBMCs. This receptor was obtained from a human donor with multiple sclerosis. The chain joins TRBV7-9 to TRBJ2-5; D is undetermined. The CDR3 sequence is CASSLLNQETQYF. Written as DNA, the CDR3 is TGTGCCAGCAGCTTACTGAACCAAGAGACCCAGTACTTC.